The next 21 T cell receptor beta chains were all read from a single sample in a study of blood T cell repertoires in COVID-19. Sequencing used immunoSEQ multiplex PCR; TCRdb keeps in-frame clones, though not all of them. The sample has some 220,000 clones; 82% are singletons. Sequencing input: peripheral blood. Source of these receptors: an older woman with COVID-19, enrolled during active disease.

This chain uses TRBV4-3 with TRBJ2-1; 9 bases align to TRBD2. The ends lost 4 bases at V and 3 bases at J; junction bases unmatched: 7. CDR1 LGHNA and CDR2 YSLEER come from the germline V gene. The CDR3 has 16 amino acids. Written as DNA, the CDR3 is TGCGCCAGCAGCCGGTCGGCGGGAGGGGACTACAATGAGCAGTTCTTC. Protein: CASSRSAGGDYNEQFF.

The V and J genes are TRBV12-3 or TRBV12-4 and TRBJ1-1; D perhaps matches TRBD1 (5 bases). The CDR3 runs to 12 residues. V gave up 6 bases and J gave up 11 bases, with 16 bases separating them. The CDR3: CASSFRQLEAFF. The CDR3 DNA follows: TGTGCCAGCAGCTTTCGACAGTTAGAGGCTTTCTTT.

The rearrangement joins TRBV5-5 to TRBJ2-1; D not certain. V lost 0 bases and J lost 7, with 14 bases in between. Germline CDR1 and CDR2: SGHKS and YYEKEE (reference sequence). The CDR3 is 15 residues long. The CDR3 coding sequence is TGTGCCAGCAGCTTGGTACCGCTCTCACTTAATGAGCAGTTCTTC. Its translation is CASSLVPLSLNEQFF.

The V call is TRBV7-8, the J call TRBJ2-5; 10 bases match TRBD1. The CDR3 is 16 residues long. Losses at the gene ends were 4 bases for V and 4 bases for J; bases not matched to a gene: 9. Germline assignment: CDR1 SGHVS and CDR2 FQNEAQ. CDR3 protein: CASSSGQGVTAETQYF. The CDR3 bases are TGTGCCAGCAGCTCAGGACAGGGGGTTACGGCAGAGACCCAGTACTTC.

CDR3: CASSNQGGNTEAFF. The CDR3 coding sequence is TGCGCCAGCAGTAACCAGGGAGGAAACACTGAAGCTTTCTTT. The V gene is TRBV5-1, the J gene TRBJ1-1, with a possible D match to TRBD1 (5 bases). Trimming pared 5 bases from V and 2 bases from J, leaving 13 bases between. Germline values: CDR1 SGHRS, CDR2 YFSETQ. This CDR3 comprises 14 residues.

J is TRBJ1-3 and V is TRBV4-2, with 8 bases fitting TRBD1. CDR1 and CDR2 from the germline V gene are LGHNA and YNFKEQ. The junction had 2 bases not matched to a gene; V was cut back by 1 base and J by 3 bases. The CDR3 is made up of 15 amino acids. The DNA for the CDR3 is TGTGCCAGCAGCCAAGGGACAGGGAGTGGAAACACCATATATTTT. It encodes CASSQGTGSGNTIYF.

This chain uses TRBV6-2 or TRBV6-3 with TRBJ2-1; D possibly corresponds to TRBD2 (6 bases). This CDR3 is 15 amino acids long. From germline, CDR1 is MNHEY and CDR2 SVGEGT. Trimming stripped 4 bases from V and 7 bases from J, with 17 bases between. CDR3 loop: CASSSSGVGSNEQFF. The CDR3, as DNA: TGTGCCAGCAGTTCCTCGGGAGTCGGGTCGAATGAGCAGTTCTTC.

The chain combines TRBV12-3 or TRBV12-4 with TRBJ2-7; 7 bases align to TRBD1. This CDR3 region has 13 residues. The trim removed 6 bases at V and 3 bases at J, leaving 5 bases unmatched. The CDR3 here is CASRPGQSYEQYF. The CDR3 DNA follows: TGTGCCAGCAGACCGGGACAGAGCTACGAGCAGTACTTC.

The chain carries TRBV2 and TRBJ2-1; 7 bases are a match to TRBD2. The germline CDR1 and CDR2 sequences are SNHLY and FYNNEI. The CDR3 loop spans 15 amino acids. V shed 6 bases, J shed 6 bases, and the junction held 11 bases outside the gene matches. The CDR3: CASREGLPKSNEQFF. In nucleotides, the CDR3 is TGTGCCAGCAGGGAGGGACTACCAAAGAGCAATGAGCAGTTCTTC.

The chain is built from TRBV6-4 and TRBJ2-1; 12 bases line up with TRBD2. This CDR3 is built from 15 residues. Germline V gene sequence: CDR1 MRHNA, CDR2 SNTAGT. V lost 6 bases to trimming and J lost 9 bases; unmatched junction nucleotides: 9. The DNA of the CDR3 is TGTGCCAGCAGAAGAGGACTAGCGGGAAAGCTTGAGCAGTTCTTC. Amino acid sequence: CASRRGLAGKLEQFF.

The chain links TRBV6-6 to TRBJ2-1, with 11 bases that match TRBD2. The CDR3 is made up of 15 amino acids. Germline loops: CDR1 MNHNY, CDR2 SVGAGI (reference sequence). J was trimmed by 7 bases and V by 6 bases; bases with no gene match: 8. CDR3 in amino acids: CASRDLAGGWNEQFF. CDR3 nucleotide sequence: TGTGCCAGCAGGGATCTAGCGGGAGGCTGGAATGAGCAGTTCTTC.

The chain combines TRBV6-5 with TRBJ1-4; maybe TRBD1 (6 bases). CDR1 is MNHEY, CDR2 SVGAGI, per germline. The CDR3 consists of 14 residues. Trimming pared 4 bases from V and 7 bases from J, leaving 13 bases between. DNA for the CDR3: TGTGCCAGCAGTTGGGACATAGGTGGTGAAAAACTGTTTTTT. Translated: CASSWDIGGEKLFF.

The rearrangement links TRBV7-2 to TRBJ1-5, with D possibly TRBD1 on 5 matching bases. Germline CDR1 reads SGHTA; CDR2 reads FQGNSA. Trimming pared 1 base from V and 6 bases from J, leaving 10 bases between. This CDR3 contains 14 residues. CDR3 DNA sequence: TGTGCCAGCAGCTTAGGAGGGGAGGGTCAGCCCCAGCATTTT. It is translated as CASSLGGEGQPQHF.

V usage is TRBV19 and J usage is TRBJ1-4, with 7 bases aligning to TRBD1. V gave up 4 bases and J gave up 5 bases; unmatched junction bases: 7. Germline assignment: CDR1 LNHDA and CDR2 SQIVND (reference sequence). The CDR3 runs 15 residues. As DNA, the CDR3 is TGTGCCAGTAGTAGCTACAGGGGAAGAAATGAAAAACTGTTTTTT. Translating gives CASSSYRGRNEKLFF.

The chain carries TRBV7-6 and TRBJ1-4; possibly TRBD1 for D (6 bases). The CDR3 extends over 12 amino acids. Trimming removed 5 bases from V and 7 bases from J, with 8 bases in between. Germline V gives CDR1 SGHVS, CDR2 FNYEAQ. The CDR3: CASSRGGEKLFF. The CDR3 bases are TGTGCCAGCAGCCGAGGGGGTGAAAAACTGTTTTTT. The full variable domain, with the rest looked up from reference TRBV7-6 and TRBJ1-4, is GAGVSQSPRYKVTKRGQDVALRCDPISGHVSLYWYRQALGQGPEFLTYFNYEAQQDKSGLPNDRFSAERPEGSISTLTIQRTEQRDSAMYRCASSRGGEKLFFGSGTQLSVL.

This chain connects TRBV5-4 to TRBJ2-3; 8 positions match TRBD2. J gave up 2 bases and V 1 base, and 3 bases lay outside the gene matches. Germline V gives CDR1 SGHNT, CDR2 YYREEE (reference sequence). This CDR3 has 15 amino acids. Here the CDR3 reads CASSLSGGNTDTQYF. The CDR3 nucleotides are TGTGCCAGCAGCTTGAGCGGGGGTAACACAGATACGCAGTATTTT.

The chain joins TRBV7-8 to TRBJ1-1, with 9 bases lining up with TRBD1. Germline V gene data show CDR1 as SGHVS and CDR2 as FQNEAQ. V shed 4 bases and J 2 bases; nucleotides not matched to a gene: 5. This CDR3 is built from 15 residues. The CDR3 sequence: CASSWTGQGNTEAFF. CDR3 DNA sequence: TGTGCCAGCAGCTGGACGGGACAGGGAAACACTGAAGCTTTCTTT.

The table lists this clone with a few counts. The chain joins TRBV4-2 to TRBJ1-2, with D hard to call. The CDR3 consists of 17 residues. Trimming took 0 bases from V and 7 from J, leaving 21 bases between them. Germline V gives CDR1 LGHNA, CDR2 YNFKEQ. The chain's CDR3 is CASSQEARPDFPGGYTF. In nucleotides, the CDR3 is TGTGCCAGCAGCCAAGAAGCGCGCCCGGACTTCCCCGGTGGCTACACCTTC.

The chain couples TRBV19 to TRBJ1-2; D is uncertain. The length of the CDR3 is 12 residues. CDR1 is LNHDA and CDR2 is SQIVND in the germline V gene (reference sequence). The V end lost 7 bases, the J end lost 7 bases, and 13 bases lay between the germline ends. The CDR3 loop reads CASTTRGLGYTF. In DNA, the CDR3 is TGTGCCAGTACCACCCGCGGCCTTGGCTACACCTTC.

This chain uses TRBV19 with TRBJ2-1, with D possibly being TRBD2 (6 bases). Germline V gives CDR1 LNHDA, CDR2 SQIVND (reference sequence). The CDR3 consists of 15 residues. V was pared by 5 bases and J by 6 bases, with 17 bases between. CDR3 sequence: CASSPTGVWGNEQFF. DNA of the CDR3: TGTGCCAGTAGTCCCACGGGAGTTTGGGGCAATGAGCAGTTCTTC.

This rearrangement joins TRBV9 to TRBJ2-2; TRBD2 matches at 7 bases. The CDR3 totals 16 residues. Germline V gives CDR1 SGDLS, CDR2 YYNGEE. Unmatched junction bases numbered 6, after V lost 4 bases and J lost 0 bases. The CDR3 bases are TGTGCCAGCAGCCCTCGGGACTACCCGAACACCGGGGAGCTGTTTTTT. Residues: CASSPRDYPNTGELFF.